This T cell receptor (beta chain) was recovered during a study of identical twins. Whole-study findings and limits: Potential partial confounding of zero-insertion analyses by invariant MAIT and iNKT cells was noted.

This clonotype occurred a few times. Antigen: not known. Healthy Caucasians were all of the donors. A single record per CDR3 protein comes from TCRdb applying MiXCR to the 5' RACE reads. Altogether about 190,000 distinct CDR3 sequences are present, less than 20% being singletons, with the ten largest covering 35% to 50%. Separately, the same data were catalogued under a study of T cells expressing NK-cell markers. That report adds: CD3+CD56+NKG2C+, CD3+CD56+NKG2C- and CD3+CD56-NKG2C+ T cells, once sorted, supplied the TCR beta repertoires. Once again these clonotypes came out on top in the CD3+CD56-NKG2C+ fraction of a few donors.

The TCR sequence derives from a woman in her late teens or twenties in good health. Source material: CD8+ T cells sorted from blood.

The CDR3 spells CASSVGGGELFF. The CDR3 nucleotides are TGTGCCAGCAGCGTAGGGGGCGGGGAGCTGTTTTTT. V usage is TRBV9 and J usage is TRBJ2-2; D unclear. Trimming removed 0 bases at V and 7 bases at J, with 4 bases between. Germline-derived CDR1 and CDR2 are SGDLS and YYNGEE. The CDR3 contains 12 residues.